This passage covers 5 T cell receptor beta chains from one sample sequenced in a study of post-analysis software for immune sequencing data. Broader study findings: Patients used several TRBV segments, including TRBV5-6, TRBV5-1 and TRBV20-1, more often than controls.

These receptors' antigens are unknown. Researchers reported that TCR beta cDNA libraries carried unique molecular identifiers. TCRdb re-called the PCR reads with MiXCR, one entry per CDR3 protein. This table holds about 680,000 distinct CDR3 sequences, approximately 60% found once. The sequenced material came from blood. These receptor sequences come from a girl aged 2 to 10 with multiple sclerosis.

In this sample, this clonotype turned up once. This rearrangement joins TRBV21-1 to TRBJ2-7; the D segment call TRBD2 is taken from the table without a DNA check. TRBV21-1 is given as a pseudogene. The CDR3 sequence is 15 residues long. In DNA form, the CDR3 reads TGTGCCAGCAGCATTCAGGGAAGCGGGTCCTACGAGCAGTACTTC. It codes for CASSIQGSGSYEQYF.

This chain links TRBV7-2 with TRBJ2-6; D is ambiguous. Trimming left V 5 bases short and J 1 base short, with 21 bases between. This CDR3 is built from 19 residues. Germline V gene sequence: CDR1 SGHTA, CDR2 FQGNSA. The CDR3, as DNA: TGTGCCAGCAGCAACCCCCGACACCCCAGCCCTTCTGGGGCCAACGTCCTGACTTTC. Encoded protein: CASSNPRHPSPSGANVLTF.

The CDR3 DNA follows: TGCAGCGTCGTGATACAGGGGGCGAACAATGAGCAGTTCTTC. It encodes CSVVIQGANNEQFF. The chain has TRBV29-1 and TRBJ2-1, with 9 bases matching TRBD1. V lost 6 bases to trimming and J lost 5 bases; unmatched junction nucleotides: 8. This CDR3 contains 14 residues. Germline loops: CDR1 SQVTM, CDR2 ANQGSEA.

The V call is TRBV6-2 or TRBV6-3, the J call TRBJ1-1; 7 positions agree with TRBD1. CDR3 size: 15 residues. V dropped 6 bases and J dropped 2; count of bases not matched to a gene: 9. In germline, CDR1 is MNHEY, CDR2 SVGEGT. The CDR3 is CASSFDRDHNTEAFF. The CDR3 DNA reads TGTGCCAGCAGCTTCGACAGGGATCATAACACTGAAGCTTTCTTT.

This clonotype was detected a few times. The V gene is TRBV4-1, the J gene TRBJ2-7; TRBD2 matches at 13 bases. V gave up 0 bases and J gave up 4 bases; unmatched junction bases: 3. Germline assignment: CDR1 MGHRA and CDR2 YSYEKL. The CDR3 is 16 amino acids. CDR3 nucleotides: TGCGCCAGCAGCCAAGAGGGACTAGCGGGACGTTACGAGCAGTACTTC. Translated, it gives CASSQEGLAGRYEQYF.